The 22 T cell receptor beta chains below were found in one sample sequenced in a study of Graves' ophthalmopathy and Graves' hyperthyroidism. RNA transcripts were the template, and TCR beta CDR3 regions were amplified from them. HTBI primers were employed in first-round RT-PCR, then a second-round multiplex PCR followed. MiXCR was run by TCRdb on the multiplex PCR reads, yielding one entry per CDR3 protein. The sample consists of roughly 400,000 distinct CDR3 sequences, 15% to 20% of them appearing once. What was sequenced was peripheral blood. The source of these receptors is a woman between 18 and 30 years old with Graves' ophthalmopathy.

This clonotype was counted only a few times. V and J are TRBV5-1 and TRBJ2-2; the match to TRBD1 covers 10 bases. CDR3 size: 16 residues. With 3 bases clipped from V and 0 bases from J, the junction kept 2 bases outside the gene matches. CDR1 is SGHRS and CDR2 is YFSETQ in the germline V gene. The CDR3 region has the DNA TGCGCCAGCAGCTGGGACAGGGGCACGAACACCGGGGAGCTGTTTTTT. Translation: CASSWDRGTNTGELFF.

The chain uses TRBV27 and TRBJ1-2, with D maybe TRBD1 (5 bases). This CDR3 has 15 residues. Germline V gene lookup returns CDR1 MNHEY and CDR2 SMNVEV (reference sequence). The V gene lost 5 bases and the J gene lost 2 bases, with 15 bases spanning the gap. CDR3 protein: CASSGTIQGNYGYTF. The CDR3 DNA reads TGTGCCAGCAGTGGTACGATTCAGGGAAACTATGGCTACACCTTC.

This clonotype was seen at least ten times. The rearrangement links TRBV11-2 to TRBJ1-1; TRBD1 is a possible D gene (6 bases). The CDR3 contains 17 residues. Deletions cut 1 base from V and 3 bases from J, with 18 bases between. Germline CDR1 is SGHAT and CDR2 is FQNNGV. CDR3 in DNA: TGTGCCAGCAGCTTAGTATTGGGAAGGGAGGGGGACACTGAAGCTTTCTTT. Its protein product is CASSLVLGREGDTEAFF.

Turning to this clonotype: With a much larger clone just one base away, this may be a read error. CDR3 in DNA: TGTGCCATGGGAGGTAGCACTGAAGCTTTCTTT. It translates to CAMGGSTEAFF. This sequence joins TRBV30 and TRBJ1-1; D not resolved. Trimming cost V 8 bases and J 4 bases, with 11 bases left between them. The CDR3 has 11 amino acids. The germline gives CDR1 GTSNPN, CDR2 SVGIG (reference sequence).

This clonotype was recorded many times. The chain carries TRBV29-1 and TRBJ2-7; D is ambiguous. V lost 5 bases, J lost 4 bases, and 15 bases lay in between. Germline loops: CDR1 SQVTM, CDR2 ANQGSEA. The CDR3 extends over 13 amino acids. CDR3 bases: TGCAGCGTTTGGTTTTCACAGACTTACGAGCAGTACTTC. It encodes CSVWFSQTYEQYF.

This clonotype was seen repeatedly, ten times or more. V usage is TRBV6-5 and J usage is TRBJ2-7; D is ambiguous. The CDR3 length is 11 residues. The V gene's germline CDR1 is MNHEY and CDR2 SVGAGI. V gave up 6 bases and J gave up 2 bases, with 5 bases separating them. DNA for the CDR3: TGTGCCAGCAGCCACCCCTACGAGCAGTACTTC. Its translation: CASSHPYEQYF.

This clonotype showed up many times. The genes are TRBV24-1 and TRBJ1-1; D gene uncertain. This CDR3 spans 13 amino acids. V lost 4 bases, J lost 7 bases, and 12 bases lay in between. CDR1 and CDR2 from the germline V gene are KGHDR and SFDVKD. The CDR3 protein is CATSEGAEGEAFF. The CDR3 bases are TGTGCCACCAGTGAAGGAGCCGAGGGTGAAGCTTTCTTT.

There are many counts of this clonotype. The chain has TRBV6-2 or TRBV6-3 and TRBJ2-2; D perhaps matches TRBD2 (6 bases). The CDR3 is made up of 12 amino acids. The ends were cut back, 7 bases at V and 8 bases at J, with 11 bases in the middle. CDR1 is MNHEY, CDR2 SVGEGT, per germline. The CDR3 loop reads CASTRGRGELFF. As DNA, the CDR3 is TGTGCCAGCACGCGGGGCAGGGGGGAGCTGTTTTTT.

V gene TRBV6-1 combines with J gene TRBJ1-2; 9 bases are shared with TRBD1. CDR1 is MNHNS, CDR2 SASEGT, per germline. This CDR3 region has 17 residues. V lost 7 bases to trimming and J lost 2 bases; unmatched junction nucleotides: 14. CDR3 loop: CASNPHRGRLKNYGYTF. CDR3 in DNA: TGTGCCAGCAACCCACACAGGGGGCGCCTCAAAAACTATGGCTACACCTTC.

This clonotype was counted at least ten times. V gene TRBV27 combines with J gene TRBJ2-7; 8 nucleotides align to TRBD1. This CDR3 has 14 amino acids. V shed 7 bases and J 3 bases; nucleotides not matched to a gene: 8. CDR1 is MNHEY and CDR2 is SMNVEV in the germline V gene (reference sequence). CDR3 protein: CASTPQGALYEQYF. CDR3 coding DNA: TGTGCCAGCACCCCCCAGGGGGCACTCTACGAGCAGTACTTC.

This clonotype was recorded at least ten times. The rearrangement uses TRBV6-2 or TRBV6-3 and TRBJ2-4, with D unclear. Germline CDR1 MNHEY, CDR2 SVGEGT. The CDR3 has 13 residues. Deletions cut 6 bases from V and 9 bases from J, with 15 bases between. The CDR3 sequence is CASRSLNKGIQYF. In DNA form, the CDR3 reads TGTGCCAGCAGATCCTTAAATAAGGGCATTCAGTACTTC.

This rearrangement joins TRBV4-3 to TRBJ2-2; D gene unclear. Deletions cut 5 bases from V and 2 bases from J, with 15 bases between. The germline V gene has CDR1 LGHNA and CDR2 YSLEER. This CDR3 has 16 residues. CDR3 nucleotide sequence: TGCGCCAGCAGCGAAGGATCCTGGGCCAACACCGGGGAGCTGTTTTTT. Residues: CASSEGSWANTGELFF.

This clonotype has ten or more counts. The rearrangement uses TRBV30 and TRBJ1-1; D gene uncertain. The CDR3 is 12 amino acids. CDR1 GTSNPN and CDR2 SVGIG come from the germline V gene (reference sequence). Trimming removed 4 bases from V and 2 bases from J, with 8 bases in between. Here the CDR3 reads CAWKWPNTEAFF. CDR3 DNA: TGTGCCTGGAAATGGCCAAACACTGAAGCTTTCTTT. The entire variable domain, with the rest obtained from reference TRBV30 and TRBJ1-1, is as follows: SQTIHQWPATLVQPVGSPLSLECTVEGTSNPNLYWYRQAAGRGLQLLFYSVGIGQISSEVPQNLSASRPQDRQFILSSKKLLLSDSGFYLCAWKWPNTEAFFGQGTRLTVV.

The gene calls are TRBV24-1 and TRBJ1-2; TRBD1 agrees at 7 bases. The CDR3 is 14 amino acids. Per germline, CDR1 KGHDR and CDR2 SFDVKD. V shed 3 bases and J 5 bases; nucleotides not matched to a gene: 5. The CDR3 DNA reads TGTGCCACCAGTGATGAAGGGACAGAATATGGCTACACCTTC. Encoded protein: CATSDEGTEYGYTF.

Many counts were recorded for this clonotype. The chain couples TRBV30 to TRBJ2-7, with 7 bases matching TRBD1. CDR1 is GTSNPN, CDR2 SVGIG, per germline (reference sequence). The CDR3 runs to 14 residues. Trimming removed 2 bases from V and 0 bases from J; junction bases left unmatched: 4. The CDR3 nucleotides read TGTGCCTGGAGTTCCGGGACAGTCTCCTACGAGCAGTACTTC. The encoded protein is CAWSSGTVSYEQYF.

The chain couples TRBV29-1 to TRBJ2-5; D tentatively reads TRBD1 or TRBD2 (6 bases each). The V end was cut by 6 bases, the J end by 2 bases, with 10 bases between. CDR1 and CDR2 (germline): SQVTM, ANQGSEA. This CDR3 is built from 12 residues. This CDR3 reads CSVRGVQETQYF. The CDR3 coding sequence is TGCAGCGTGAGGGGGGTACAAGAGACCCAGTACTTC.

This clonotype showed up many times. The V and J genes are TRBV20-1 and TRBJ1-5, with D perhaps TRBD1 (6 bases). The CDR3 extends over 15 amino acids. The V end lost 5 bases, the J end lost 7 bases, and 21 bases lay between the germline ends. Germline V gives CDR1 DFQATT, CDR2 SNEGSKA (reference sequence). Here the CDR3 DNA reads TGCAGTGCTCGCCAGACTCAGGGGAGAAGGCAGCCCCAGCATTTT. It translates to CSARQTQGRRQPQHF.

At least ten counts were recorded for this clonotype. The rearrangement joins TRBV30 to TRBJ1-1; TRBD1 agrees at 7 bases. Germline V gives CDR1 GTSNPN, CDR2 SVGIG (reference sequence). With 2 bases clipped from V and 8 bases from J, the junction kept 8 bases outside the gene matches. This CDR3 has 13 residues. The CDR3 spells CAWSKGGQPEAFF. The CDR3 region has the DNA TGTGCCTGGAGTAAGGGGGGACAGCCCGAAGCTTTCTTT.

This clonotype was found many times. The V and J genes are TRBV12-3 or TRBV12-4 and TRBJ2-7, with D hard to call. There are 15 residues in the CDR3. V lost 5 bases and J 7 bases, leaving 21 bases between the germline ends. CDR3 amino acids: CASSPGPSLTAEQYF. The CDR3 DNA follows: TGTGCCAGCAGTCCTGGACCAAGCCTGACGGCGGAGCAGTACTTC.

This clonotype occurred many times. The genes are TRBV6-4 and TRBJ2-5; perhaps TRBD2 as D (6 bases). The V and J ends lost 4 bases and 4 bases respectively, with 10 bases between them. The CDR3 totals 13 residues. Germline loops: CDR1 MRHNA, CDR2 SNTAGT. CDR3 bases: TGTGCCAGCAGTGGGGGACTCGGAGAGACCCAGTACTTC. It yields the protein CASSGGLGETQYF.

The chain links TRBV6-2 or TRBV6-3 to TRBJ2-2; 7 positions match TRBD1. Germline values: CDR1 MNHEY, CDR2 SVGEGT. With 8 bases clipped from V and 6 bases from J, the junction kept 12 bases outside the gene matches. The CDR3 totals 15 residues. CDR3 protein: CASGLGQPGPGELFF. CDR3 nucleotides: TGTGCCAGCGGGTTGGGACAGCCGGGCCCCGGGGAGCTGTTTTTT.

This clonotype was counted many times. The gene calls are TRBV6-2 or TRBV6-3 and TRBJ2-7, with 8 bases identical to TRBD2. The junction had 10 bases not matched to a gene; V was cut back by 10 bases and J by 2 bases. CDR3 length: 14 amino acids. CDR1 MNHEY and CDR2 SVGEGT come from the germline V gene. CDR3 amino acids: CATLHAGGTYEQYF. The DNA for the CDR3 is TGTGCCACCCTGCACGCGGGGGGTACCTACGAGCAGTACTTC.